The rows below give T cell receptor beta chains drawn from one sample of a study of post-analysis software for immune sequencing data. TCRdb recomputed calls from the PCR reads with MiXCR, one row per CDR3 protein. The data contain 700,000 to 900,000 distinct CDR3 sequences, 46% of them singletons. Sequences were obtained from blood. These receptors all stem from a girl aged 10 to 17 with multiple sclerosis. CDR3s include the opening cysteine and the closing phenylalanine or tryptophan. The D gene is left open where the match is weak. Clone size is not always given. Where it is, it says once, few, many or a class for expanded clones.

D gene,V gene,J gene,clone size,CDR3 protein,CDR3 DNA
NA,TRBV15,TRBJ2-7,NA,CATSTGGLPNEQYF,TGTGCCACCAGCACCGGAGGACTCCCTAACGAGCAGTACTTC
NA,TRBV5-6,TRBJ2-7,few,CASSPSTATYEQYF,TGTGCCAGCAGCCCTTCGACGGCCACCTACGAGCAGTACTTC
NA,TRBV6-5,TRBJ2-5,few,CASSSTGGTAETQYF,TGTGCCAGCAGCTCTACCGGGGGTACCGCAGAGACCCAGTACTTC
NA,TRBV5-1,TRBJ1-1,few,CASRQTRDYPANTEAFF,TGCGCCAGCAGACAAACAAGGGATTACCCGGCGAACACTGAAGCTTTCTTT
NA,TRBV12-3/TRBV12-4,TRBJ2-7,NA,CASRPGTLYEQYF,TGTGCCAGCAGGCCCGGGACTCTTTACGAGCAGTACTTC
TRBD1,TRBV6-1,TRBJ1-4,few,CASSDRGREKLFF,TGTGCCAGCAGTGACAGGGGGCGTGAAAAACTGTTTTTT
TRBD2,TRBV20-1,TRBJ2-5,NA,CSARIDVGRVVETQYF,TGCAGTGCTAGAATAGACGTCGGGAGGGTGGTAGAGACCCAGTACTTC
NA,TRBV6-6,TRBJ1-5,NA,CASRPSGGGGNQPQHF,TGTGCCAGCAGGCCTAGCGGGGGCGGGGGCAATCAGCCCCAGCATTTT
NA,TRBV5-1,TRBJ2-5,NA,CASSLQVGETQYF,TGCGCCAGCAGCTTGCAAGTTGGAGAGACCCAGTACTTC
NA,TRBV28,TRBJ1-5,few,CASSLPIPGRPQHF,TGTGCCAGCAGTTTGCCTATCCCAGGTAGGCCCCAGCATTTT
NA,TRBV6-2/TRBV6-3,TRBJ2-7,NA,CASSDLNEQYF,TGTGCCAGCAGCGACTTAAACGAGCAGTACTTC
NA,TRBV29-1,TRBJ2-7,NA,CSVEEVWADSYEQYF,TGCAGCGTTGAAGAAGTTTGGGCAGACTCCTACGAGCAGTACTTC
TRBD1,TRBV5-1,TRBJ2-3,NA,CASSLTGTGATDTQYF,TGCGCCAGCAGCTTAACCGGGACAGGGGCCACAGATACGCAGTATTTT
NA,TRBV20-1,TRBJ1-1,NA,CSARVQAMNTEAFF,TGCAGTGCTAGAGTCCAGGCCATGAACACTGAAGCTTTCTTT
NA,TRBV24-1,TRBJ1-5,few,CATSWGTSNQPQHF,TGTGCCACCAGTTGGGGGACAAGCAATCAGCCCCAGCATTTT
TRBD2,TRBV7-2,TRBJ2-5,NA,CASSSGLAARGTQYF,TGTGCCAGCAGCTCAGGACTAGCGGCTCGGGGGACCCAGTACTTC
NA,TRBV9,TRBJ2-7,NA,CASANTDTSYEQYF,TGTGCCAGCGCCAACACCGACACCTCCTACGAGCAGTACTTC
NA,TRBV24-1,TRBJ2-1,NA,CATSGARGTRVGDEQFF,TGTGCCACCAGTGGGGCTCGGGGGACCCGCGTTGGGGATGAGCAGTTCTTC
NA,TRBV30,TRBJ1-4,NA,CACGPGTGFEKLFF,TGTGCCTGCGGACCCGGCACAGGGTTTGAAAAACTGTTTTTT
NA,TRBV28,TRBJ1-2,NA,CASSPPNSANYGYTF,TGTGCCAGCAGTCCCCCGAACAGCGCTAACTATGGCTACACCTTC
NA,TRBV24-1,TRBJ1-5,NA,CATSDSGANQPQHF,TGTGCCACCAGTGATTCCGGGGCAAACCAGCCCCAGCATTTT
TRBD2,TRBV5-1,TRBJ2-1,NA,CASSLRGGGSSMNEQFF,TGCGCCAGCAGCTTGCGGGGGGGTGGGAGCTCGATGAATGAGCAGTTCTTC
TRBD2,TRBV20-1,TRBJ2-1,few,CSARDRGGGSNEQFF,TGCAGTGCTAGAGATAGGGGCGGGGGGTCCAATGAGCAGTTCTTC
NA,TRBV6-5,TRBJ1-1,NA,CASSYGQGRNTEAFF,TGTGCCAGCAGTTACGGGCAGGGGCGTAACACTGAAGCTTTCTTT
NA,TRBV7-8,TRBJ2-7,NA,CASSLRGLQGFYEQYF,TGTGCCAGCAGCTTAAGGGGCCTCCAGGGCTTCTACGAGCAGTACTTC
NA,TRBV29-1,TRBJ2-1,NA,CSVEPSHYENEQFF,TGCAGCGTTGAACCTAGCCACTATGAGAATGAGCAGTTCTTC
TRBD2,TRBV2,TRBJ2-3,NA,CASISSGRAGDTQYF,TGTGCCAGCATATCGAGCGGGAGGGCGGGAGATACGCAGTATTTT
TRBD2,TRBV3-1,TRBJ2-7,NA,CASSEGLALSEQYF,TGTGCCAGCAGCGAGGGACTAGCCCTTAGCGAGCAGTACTTC
NA,TRBV3-1,TRBJ1-2,few,CASSQALTGLYGYTF,TGTGCCAGCAGCCAAGCCCTGACAGGACTCTATGGCTACACCTTC
NA,TRBV10-3,TRBJ2-1,NA,CAIKIAEYNEQFF,TGTGCCATCAAGATAGCGGAATACAATGAGCAGTTCTTC
NA,TRBV5-6,TRBJ2-2,once,CASSPTAGNTGELFF,TGTGCCAGCAGCCCTACGGCGGGGAACACCGGGGAGCTGTTTTTT